The sequence of this T cell receptor beta chain was determined in a study of blood T cell repertoires in COVID-19. The overall study: Sample material is recorded as cDNA or gDNA derived from T cells, B-cell-depleted T cells, or PBMCs.

CDR3 length: 17 amino acids. V shed 4 bases and J 8 bases; nucleotides not matched to a gene: 17. Germline CDR1 is SGHRS and CDR2 is YFSETQ. Original handling: Estimates of nucleated cell counts were drawn from the amplification of reference gene primers. Data came from immunoSEQ multiplex PCR; TCRdb stores just in-frame clones and leaves some out. That table gives V, J and clone size, and the DNA gave D and trimming. The sample includes about 150,000 clones, roughly four fifths of them seen just once. The specimen sequenced was peripheral blood. This chain uses TRBV5-1 with TRBJ1-4; 7 bases map to TRBD1. The receptor was derived from a human donor with acute or convalescent COVID-19. The donor label of this sample is uncertain. The CDR3 sequence is CASSPTYGQAHTEKLFF. The CDR3 nucleotides are TGCGCCAGCAGCCCTACGTACGGACAGGCACACACGGAAAAACTGTTTTTT.